This is a list of T cell receptor beta chains from one sample in a study of molecular identifiers for immune sequencing clone quantification. One entry per CDR3 protein results from TCRdb running MiXCR on the PCR reads. The sample contains over 65,000 distinct CDR3 sequences, around a quarter of which appear only once. Sequencing was performed on naive CD8+ T cells from blood, with Jurkat cell RNA spiked in. These receptors were obtained from a human donor in good health. Some libraries in this study had Jurkat cell RNA spiked in. CDR3s include the opening cysteine and the closing phenylalanine or tryptophan. Fields, in order: D gene, clone size, V gene, J gene, CDR3 protein, CDR3 DNA. A D gene is named only where the DNA matches it firmly. Clone size is shown for a subset of rows, as once, few, many or a class of expanded clone.

d_gene: NA
abundance: NA
v_gene: TRBV4-3
j_gene: TRBJ1-5
CDR3aa: CASSQDSVGQPQHF
CDR3nt: TGCGCCAGCAGCCAAGACTCTGTGGGGCAGCCCCAGCATTTT

d_gene: NA
abundance: NA
v_gene: TRBV19
j_gene: TRBJ2-7
CDR3aa: CASSNHGGLYYEQYF
CDR3nt: TGTGCCAGTAGTAACCACGGGGGCCTATACTACGAGCAGTACTTC

d_gene: NA
abundance: few
v_gene: TRBV7-6
j_gene: TRBJ1-4
CDR3aa: CASSFQGANEKLFF
CDR3nt: TGTGCCAGCAGCTTCCAGGGAGCTAATGAAAAACTGTTTTTT

d_gene: TRBD1
abundance: many
v_gene: TRBV4-3
j_gene: TRBJ1-1
CDR3aa: CASSQEAGGVPEAFF
CDR3nt: TGCGCCAGCAGCCAAGAGGCAGGGGGCGTCCCTGAAGCTTTCTTT

d_gene: TRBD1
abundance: few
v_gene: TRBV7-6
j_gene: TRBJ1-1
CDR3aa: CASSSPGQGAELDTEAFF
CDR3nt: TGTGCCAGCAGCTCACCGGGACAGGGGGCCGAGTTGGACACTGAAGCTTTCTTT

d_gene: NA
abundance: few
v_gene: TRBV7-9
j_gene: TRBJ2-5
CDR3aa: CASSPPERRDTNPWETQYF
CDR3nt: TGTGCCAGCAGCCCCCCAGAGCGCCGGGACACCAATCCTTGGGAGACCCAGTACTTC

d_gene: TRBD1
abundance: few
v_gene: TRBV24-1
j_gene: TRBJ2-5
CDR3aa: CATSPGGETQYF
CDR3nt: TGTGCCACCAGTCCAGGGGGAGAGACCCAGTACTTC

d_gene: NA
abundance: NA
v_gene: TRBV5-1
j_gene: TRBJ2-1
CDR3aa: CASSIALTGRYNEQFF
CDR3nt: TGCGCCAGCAGCATAGCTCTTACGGGCCGCTACAATGAGCAGTTCTTC

d_gene: NA
abundance: many
v_gene: TRBV5-1
j_gene: TRBJ2-5
CDR3aa: CASSFRDRKETQYF
CDR3nt: TGCGCCAGCAGCTTCCGGGACCGAAAAGAGACCCAGTACTTC

d_gene: TRBD1
abundance: NA
v_gene: TRBV28
j_gene: TRBJ2-7
CDR3aa: CASRGTARDEQYF
CDR3nt: TGTGCCAGCAGAGGGACAGCACGGGACGAGCAGTACTTC

d_gene: NA
abundance: few
v_gene: TRBV7-9
j_gene: TRBJ1-2
CDR3aa: CASSFKGPADAPYTF
CDR3nt: TGTGCCAGCAGCTTTAAGGGCCCTGCTGATGCTCCCTACACCTTC

d_gene: NA
abundance: many
v_gene: TRBV6-6
j_gene: TRBJ2-7
CDR3aa: CASSYLQGPPLEQYF
CDR3nt: TGTGCCAGCAGTTACTTACAGGGCCCCCCCCTCGAGCAGTACTTC

d_gene: TRBD1
abundance: NA
v_gene: TRBV12-3/TRBV12-4
j_gene: TRBJ2-7
CDR3aa: CASSARDSMYEQYF
CDR3nt: TGTGCCAGCAGTGCCCGGGACAGCATGTACGAGCAGTACTTC

d_gene: NA
abundance: few
v_gene: TRBV9
j_gene: TRBJ2-5
CDR3aa: CASSVDGGTLETQYF
CDR3nt: TGTGCCAGCAGCGTAGACGGCGGCACTTTGGAGACCCAGTACTTC

d_gene: NA
abundance: many
v_gene: TRBV27
j_gene: TRBJ2-4
CDR3aa: CASSLQQRTNIQYF
CDR3nt: TGTGCCAGCAGTTTACAGCAAAGAACAAACATTCAGTACTTC

d_gene: NA
abundance: many
v_gene: TRBV12-3/TRBV12-4
j_gene: TRBJ1-1
CDR3aa: CASSITDPQQAFF
CDR3nt: TGTGCCAGCAGTATAACGGACCCCCAGCAGGCTTTCTTT

d_gene: NA
abundance: few
v_gene: TRBV7-9
j_gene: TRBJ2-7
CDR3aa: CASSLGGAEDYYEQYF
CDR3nt: TGTGCCAGCAGCTTAGGAGGGGCCGAGGATTACTACGAGCAGTACTTC

d_gene: TRBD1
abundance: many
v_gene: TRBV5-1
j_gene: TRBJ2-1
CDR3aa: CASSLYTGDYNEQFF
CDR3nt: TGCGCCAGCAGCTTGTATACAGGGGACTACAATGAGCAGTTCTTC

d_gene: NA
abundance: NA
v_gene: TRBV5-3
j_gene: TRBJ2-1
CDR3aa: CASSPIRRVNYNEQFF
CDR3nt: TGTGCCAGCAGCCCCATACGGCGGGTTAACTACAATGAGCAGTTCTTC

d_gene: NA
abundance: NA
v_gene: TRBV27
j_gene: TRBJ2-1
CDR3aa: CASSLRSFPKYNEQFF
CDR3nt: TGTGCCAGCAGTTTAAGGTCGTTTCCTAAATACAATGAGCAGTTCTTC

d_gene: TRBD2
abundance: few
v_gene: TRBV28
j_gene: TRBJ2-1
CDR3aa: CATRKDPGLAGAFFF
CDR3nt: TGTGCCACGAGAAAAGATCCGGGACTAGCGGGAGCCTTTTTCTTC

d_gene: NA
abundance: many
v_gene: TRBV28
j_gene: TRBJ2-3
CDR3aa: CASSLNVGESGRGTQYF
CDR3nt: TGTGCCAGCAGTTTAAACGTTGGGGAGTCAGGGCGAGGTACGCAGTATTTT

d_gene: NA
abundance: many
v_gene: TRBV30
j_gene: TRBJ1-2
CDR3aa: CAWSLGDPNYGYTF
CDR3nt: TGTGCCTGGAGTCTGGGGGACCCTAACTATGGCTACACCTTC

d_gene: NA
abundance: NA
v_gene: TRBV9
j_gene: TRBJ2-3
CDR3aa: CASSFQGKGLGTDTQYF
CDR3nt: TGTGCCAGCAGCTTCCAGGGGAAGGGGTTAGGCACAGATACGCAGTATTTT

d_gene: TRBD2
abundance: few
v_gene: TRBV6-1
j_gene: TRBJ2-1
CDR3aa: CASSGIGTSGIVNPSYNEQFF
CDR3nt: TGTGCCAGCAGTGGGATCGGGACTAGCGGGATAGTAAACCCGTCTTACAATGAGCAGTTCTTC

d_gene: NA
abundance: many
v_gene: TRBV5-1
j_gene: TRBJ1-5
CDR3aa: CASSYGGEGWPQHF
CDR3nt: TGCGCCAGCAGCTACGGCGGGGAGGGTTGGCCCCAGCATTTT

d_gene: NA
abundance: NA
v_gene: TRBV4-3
j_gene: TRBJ1-1
CDR3aa: CANSQDWVNTEAFF
CDR3nt: TGCGCCAACAGCCAAGATTGGGTAAACACTGAAGCTTTCTTT

d_gene: NA
abundance: many
v_gene: TRBV4-1
j_gene: TRBJ1-2
CDR3aa: CASSASPMNYGYTF
CDR3nt: TGCGCCAGCAGCGCATCTCCCATGAACTATGGCTACACCTTC

d_gene: TRBD2
abundance: many
v_gene: TRBV7-6
j_gene: TRBJ2-3
CDR3aa: CASSLGASGSVADTQYF
CDR3nt: TGTGCCAGCAGCTTAGGCGCTAGCGGGAGCGTCGCAGATACGCAGTATTTT

d_gene: TRBD1
abundance: many
v_gene: TRBV5-1
j_gene: TRBJ2-7
CDR3aa: CASSQRTGGYEQYF
CDR3nt: TGCGCCAGCAGCCAACGGACAGGGGGATACGAGCAGTACTTC

d_gene: NA
abundance: NA
v_gene: TRBV28
j_gene: TRBJ2-1
CDR3aa: CASSSWGSNEQFF
CDR3nt: TGTGCCAGCAGTTCGTGGGGATCCAATGAGCAGTTCTTC

d_gene: NA
abundance: many
v_gene: TRBV19
j_gene: TRBJ1-1
CDR3aa: CASSMWENTEAFF
CDR3nt: TGTGCCAGTAGTATGTGGGAGAACACTGAAGCTTTCTTT

d_gene: NA
abundance: many
v_gene: TRBV29-1
j_gene: TRBJ2-3
CDR3aa: CSGSGAFTDTQYF
CDR3nt: TGCAGCGGCTCAGGGGCCTTCACAGATACGCAGTATTTT

d_gene: NA
abundance: many
v_gene: TRBV5-1
j_gene: TRBJ2-7
CDR3aa: CASSLASGPLYEQYF
CDR3nt: TGCGCCAGCAGCTTGGCCAGTGGACCATTGTACGAGCAGTACTTC